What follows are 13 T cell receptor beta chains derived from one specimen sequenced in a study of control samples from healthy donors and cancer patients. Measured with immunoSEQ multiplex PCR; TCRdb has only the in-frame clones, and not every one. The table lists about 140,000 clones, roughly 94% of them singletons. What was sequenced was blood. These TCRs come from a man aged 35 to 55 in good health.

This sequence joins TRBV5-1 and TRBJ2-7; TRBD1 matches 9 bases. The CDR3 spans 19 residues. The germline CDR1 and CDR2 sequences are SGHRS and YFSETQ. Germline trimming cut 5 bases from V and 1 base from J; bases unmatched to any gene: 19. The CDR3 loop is CASSNFRDRAFLGSYEQYF. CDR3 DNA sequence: TGCGCCAGCAGTAATTTTAGGGACAGGGCCTTTCTGGGTTCCTACGAGCAGTACTTC.

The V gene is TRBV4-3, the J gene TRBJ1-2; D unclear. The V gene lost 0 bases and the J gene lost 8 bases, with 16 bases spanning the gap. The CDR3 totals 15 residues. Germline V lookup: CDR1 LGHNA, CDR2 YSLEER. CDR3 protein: CASSQDSFSTEGYTF. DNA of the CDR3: TGCGCCAGCAGCCAAGACTCCTTTTCTACAGAGGGCTACACCTTC.

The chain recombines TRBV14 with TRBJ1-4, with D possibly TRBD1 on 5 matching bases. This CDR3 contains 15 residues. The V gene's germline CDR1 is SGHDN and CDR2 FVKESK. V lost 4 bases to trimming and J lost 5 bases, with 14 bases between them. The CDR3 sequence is CASSLKGLANEKLFF. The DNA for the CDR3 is TGTGCCAGCAGCCTCAAGGGACTGGCAAATGAAAAACTGTTTTTT.

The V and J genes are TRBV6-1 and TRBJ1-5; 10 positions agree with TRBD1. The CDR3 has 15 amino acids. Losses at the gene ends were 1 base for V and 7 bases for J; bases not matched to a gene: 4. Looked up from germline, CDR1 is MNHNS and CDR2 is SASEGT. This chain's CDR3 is CASSEETGGPQPQHF. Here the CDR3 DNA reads TGTGCCAGCAGTGAAGAGACAGGGGGCCCGCAGCCCCAGCATTTT.

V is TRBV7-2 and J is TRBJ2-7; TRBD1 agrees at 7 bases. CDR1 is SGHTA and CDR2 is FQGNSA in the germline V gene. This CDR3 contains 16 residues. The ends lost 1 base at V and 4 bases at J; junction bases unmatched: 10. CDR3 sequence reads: CASSLEGTVLGYEQYF. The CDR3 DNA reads TGTGCCAGCAGCTTAGAGGGGACAGTTCTCGGGTACGAGCAGTACTTC.

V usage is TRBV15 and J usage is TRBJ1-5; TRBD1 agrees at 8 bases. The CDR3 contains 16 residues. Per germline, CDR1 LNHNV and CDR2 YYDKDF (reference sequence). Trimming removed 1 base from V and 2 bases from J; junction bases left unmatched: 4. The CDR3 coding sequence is TGTGCCACCAGCAGAGTGACAGGGGCCCGCAATCAGCCCCAGCATTTT. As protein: CATSRVTGARNQPQHF.

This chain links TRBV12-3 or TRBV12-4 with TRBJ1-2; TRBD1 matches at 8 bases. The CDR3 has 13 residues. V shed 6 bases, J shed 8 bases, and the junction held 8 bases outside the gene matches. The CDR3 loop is CASRGTGTGGYTF. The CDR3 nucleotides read TGTGCCAGCAGGGGAACAGGGACAGGAGGCTACACCTTC.

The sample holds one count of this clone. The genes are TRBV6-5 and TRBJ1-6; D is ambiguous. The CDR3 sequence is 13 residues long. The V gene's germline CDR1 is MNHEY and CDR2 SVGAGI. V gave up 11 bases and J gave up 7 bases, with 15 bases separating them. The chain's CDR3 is CAGKPGRNSPLHF. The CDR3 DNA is TGTGCCGGTAAGCCTGGTCGCAATTCACCCCTCCACTTT.

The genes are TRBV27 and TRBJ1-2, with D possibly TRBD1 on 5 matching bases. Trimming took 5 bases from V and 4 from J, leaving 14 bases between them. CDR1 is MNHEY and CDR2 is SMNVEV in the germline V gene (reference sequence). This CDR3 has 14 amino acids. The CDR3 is CASSPARGGYGYTF. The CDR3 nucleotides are TGTGCCAGCAGTCCCGCCCGGGGGGGCTATGGCTACACCTTC.

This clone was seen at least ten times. CDR3 region: CASSQEGGKRAYEQYF. CDR3 coding DNA: TGTGCCAGCAGCCAAGAAGGTGGGAAACGGGCCTACGAGCAGTACTTC. The chain uses TRBV3-1 (or the pseudogene TRBV3-2) and TRBJ2-7; no reliable D call. Per germline, CDR1 LGHDT and CDR2 YNNKEL (reference sequence). V lost 0 bases, J lost 2 bases, and 14 bases lay in between. The CDR3 spans 16 residues.

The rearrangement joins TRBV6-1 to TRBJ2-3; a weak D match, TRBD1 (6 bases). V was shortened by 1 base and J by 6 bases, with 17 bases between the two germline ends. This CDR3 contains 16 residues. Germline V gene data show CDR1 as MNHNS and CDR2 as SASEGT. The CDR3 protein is CASSEGQGRSRDTQYF. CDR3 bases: TGTGCCAGCAGTGAAGGGCAGGGGCGGTCCCGCGATACGCAGTATTTT.

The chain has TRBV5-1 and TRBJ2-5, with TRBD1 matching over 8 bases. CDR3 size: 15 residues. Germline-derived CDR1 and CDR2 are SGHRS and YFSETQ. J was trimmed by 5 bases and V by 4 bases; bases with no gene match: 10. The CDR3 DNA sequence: TGCGCCAGCAGCACGACAGGGGTCCAGTGGGAGACCCAGTACTTC. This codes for CASSTTGVQWETQYF.

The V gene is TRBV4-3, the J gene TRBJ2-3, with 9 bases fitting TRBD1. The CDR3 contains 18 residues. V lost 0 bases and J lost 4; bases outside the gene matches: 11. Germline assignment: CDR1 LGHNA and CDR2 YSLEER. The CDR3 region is CASSQDGTGISLADTQYF. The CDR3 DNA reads TGCGCCAGCAGCCAAGATGGGACAGGGATTTCTTTAGCAGATACGCAGTATTTT.